Listed below are T cell receptor beta chains from one sample, sequenced in a study of T cells in Graves' hyperthyroidism and ophthalmopathy. TCRdb ran MiXCR on the multiplex PCR reads and lists one entry per CDR3 protein. This sample has about 760,000 distinct CDR3 sequences, with around 40% found just once. The sample comprised blood. The receptor set was obtained from a woman aged 40 to 50 with Graves' hyperthyroidism. CDR3s include the opening cysteine and the closing phenylalanine or tryptophan. A D gene is named only where the DNA matches it firmly. Not every row has a clone size; where given, it reads once, few, many or a size class.

v_gene: TRBV7-3
abundance: .
j_gene: TRBJ2-7
d_gene: TRBD1
CDR3aa: CASSHNTGQGGDEQYF
CDR3nt: TGTGCCAGCAGCCACAACACGGGACAGGGCGGCGACGAGCAGTACTTC

v_gene: TRBV10-3
abundance: few
j_gene: TRBJ2-3
d_gene: .
CDR3aa: CAISVPPVGNTQYF
CDR3nt: TGTGCCATCAGTGTCCCTCCTGTGGGGAATACGCAGTATTTT

v_gene: TRBV20-1
abundance: many
j_gene: TRBJ2-5
d_gene: .
CDR3aa: CSARDKLGWETQYF
CDR3nt: TGCAGTGCTAGAGATAAACTGGGATGGGAGACCCAGTACTTC

v_gene: TRBV10-3
abundance: .
j_gene: TRBJ1-2
d_gene: TRBD1
CDR3aa: CAISTQGGNGYTF
CDR3nt: TGTGCCATCAGTACCCAGGGGGGAAACGGCTACACCTTC

v_gene: TRBV20-1
abundance: many
j_gene: TRBJ1-1
d_gene: .
CDR3aa: CSAMVGPANTEAFF
CDR3nt: TGCAGTGCCATGGTGGGGCCTGCGAACACTGAAGCTTTCTTT

v_gene: TRBV19
abundance: many
j_gene: TRBJ2-5
d_gene: .
CDR3aa: CASSEENSRGTQYF
CDR3nt: TGTGCCAGTAGTGAGGAGAACAGTCGAGGGACCCAGTACTTC

v_gene: TRBV2
abundance: .
j_gene: TRBJ1-1
d_gene: TRBD1
CDR3aa: CASSGNRDRGSGTEAFF
CDR3nt: TGTGCCAGCTCAGGCAACCGGGACAGGGGATCGGGCACTGAAGCTTTCTTT

v_gene: TRBV10-3
abundance: .
j_gene: TRBJ1-1
d_gene: .
CDR3aa: CAISGTLVVAFF
CDR3nt: TGTGCCATCTCCGGGACCTTAGTCGTAGCTTTCTTT

v_gene: TRBV6-2/TRBV6-3
abundance: many
j_gene: TRBJ1-5
d_gene: .
CDR3aa: CASSPTYFVAQHF
CDR3nt: TGTGCCAGCAGTCCGACCTACTTCGTGGCCCAGCATTTT

v_gene: TRBV5-6
abundance: few
j_gene: TRBJ2-7
d_gene: .
CDR3aa: CASSSTLTGSEQYF
CDR3nt: TGTGCCAGCAGCTCAACCTTAACAGGCTCCGAGCAGTACTTC

v_gene: TRBV12-3/TRBV12-4
abundance: few
j_gene: TRBJ1-2
d_gene: TRBD1
CDR3aa: CASSLAFMSRTGNYGYTF
CDR3nt: TGTGCCAGCAGTTTAGCTTTTATGAGCCGGACAGGGAACTATGGCTACACCTTC

v_gene: TRBV29-1
abundance: .
j_gene: TRBJ2-5
d_gene: .
CDR3aa: CSGQGWGQETQYF
CDR3nt: TGCAGCGGTCAGGGATGGGGACAAGAGACCCAGTACTTC

v_gene: TRBV27
abundance: .
j_gene: TRBJ1-2
d_gene: TRBD1
CDR3aa: CASSLPTGGGYTF
CDR3nt: TGTGCCAGCAGTTTACCGACAGGGGGTGGCTACACCTTC

v_gene: TRBV28
abundance: .
j_gene: TRBJ1-2
d_gene: .
CDR3aa: CASSPIARGYTF
CDR3nt: TGTGCCAGCAGTCCAATCGCCCGGGGCTACACCTTC

v_gene: TRBV7-2
abundance: .
j_gene: TRBJ2-2
d_gene: .
CDR3aa: CASGQSLLAGGELFF
CDR3nt: TGTGCCAGCGGCCAATCCCTTCTAGCAGGCGGGGAGCTGTTCTTT

v_gene: TRBV7-9
abundance: few
j_gene: TRBJ2-2
d_gene: .
CDR3aa: CASSLGFGKVTTGELFF
CDR3nt: TGTGCCAGCAGCTTAGGATTCGGGAAAGTAACCACCGGGGAGCTGTTTTTT

v_gene: TRBV28
abundance: .
j_gene: TRBJ2-7
d_gene: TRBD1
CDR3aa: CASRVQGAEQYF
CDR3nt: TGTGCCAGCAGAGTACAGGGGGCCGAGCAGTACTTC